The 20 T cell receptor beta chains in this list originate from one sample, sequenced in a study of Graves' ophthalmopathy and Graves' hyperthyroidism. Transcripts of RNA were the source for amplifying TCR beta CDR3 regions. In the first round, RT-PCR was carried out with HTBI primers, and a multiplex PCR formed the second round. TCRdb reprocessed the multiplex PCR reads via MiXCR and lists one record per CDR3 protein. Seen here are 400,000 to 500,000 distinct CDR3 sequences, under 25% observed once, and the top ten hold around 3.2%. Input material: peripheral blood. These receptors were taken from a woman under 30 with stable Graves' hyperthyroidism.

This clonotype was observed many times. This chain uses TRBV12-3 or TRBV12-4 with TRBJ1-1; D not certain. CDR3 size: 13 residues. V shed 7 bases and J shed 7 bases, with 16 bases lying between them. CDR3 in amino acids: CASILSQMDEAFF. The CDR3 bases are TGTGCCAGCATACTCAGCCAGATGGATGAAGCTTTCTTT.

In its sample, this clonotype was seen many times. The chain couples TRBV6-2 or TRBV6-3 to TRBJ2-7; no reliable D call. The CDR3 is 20 amino acids. CDR1 is MNHEY, CDR2 SVGEGT, per germline. Trimming removed 0 bases at V and 2 bases at J, with 26 bases between. The chain's CDR3 is CASSYSIPPKMTGDPYEQYF. The CDR3 DNA sequence: TGTGCCAGCAGTTACTCCATTCCCCCCAAAATGACGGGCGATCCCTACGAGCAGTACTTC.

The J gene is TRBJ1-6, the V gene TRBV12-3 or TRBV12-4; D might be TRBD1 (6 bases). Between the trimmed V and J ends, which lost 3 bases and 9 bases, there was a span of 9 bases. The CDR3 has 13 amino acids. CDR3 loop: CASSLAQGSPLHF. As DNA, the CDR3 is TGTGCCAGCAGTTTGGCACAGGGTTCACCCCTCCACTTT.

A word on this clonotype: A much larger clonotype is one base distant, so this may be a read error. The V gene is TRBV7-2, the J gene TRBJ1-1, with D uncertain. Trimming left V 4 bases short and J 1 base short, with 13 bases between. Germline loops: CDR1 SGHTA, CDR2 FQGNSA. The CDR3 sequence is 15 residues long. The CDR3 nucleotides are TGTGCCAGCAGCTCGGGAAGTAGGCGGAACACTGAAGCTTTCTTT. The encoded protein is CASSSGSRRNTEAFF.

This clonotype showed up many times. The chain recombines TRBV19 with TRBJ1-2; the match to TRBD1 covers 9 bases. Germline loops: CDR1 LNHDA, CDR2 SQIVND (reference sequence). CDR3 length: 15 residues. The V segment lost 7 bases and the J segment 6 bases; nucleotides outside the gene matches: 12. This chain's CDR3 is CASTDSGQGEDGYTF. DNA for the CDR3: TGTGCCAGTACCGATTCGGGACAGGGCGAGGATGGCTACACCTTC.

This clonotype was picked up many times. The J gene is TRBJ2-7, the V gene TRBV12-3 or TRBV12-4, with D tentatively TRBD2 (6 bases). V lost 1 base to trimming and J lost 0 bases, with 19 bases between them. This CDR3 has 18 residues. Written as DNA, the CDR3 is TGTGCCAGCAGTTTAGGGTATCCCCCGCGGGATAACTCCTACGAGCAGTACTTC. Amino acids: CASSLGYPPRDNSYEQYF.

This clonotype was picked up many times. This rearrangement joins TRBV30 to TRBJ2-4; D is ambiguous. CDR1 is GTSNPN, CDR2 SVGIG, per germline (reference sequence). This CDR3 comprises 13 residues. Trimming left V 0 bases short and J 8 bases short, with 11 bases between. This CDR3 is CAWSVGVEDIQYF. In DNA, the CDR3 is TGTGCCTGGAGTGTAGGTGTCGAAGACATTCAGTACTTC.

V usage is TRBV11-2 and J usage is TRBJ2-7, with a possible D match to TRBD2 (7 bases). CDR3 length equals 14 residues. Trimming pared 5 bases from V and 3 bases from J, leaving 14 bases between. Per the germline V gene, CDR1 is SGHAT and CDR2 is FQNNGV. CDR3 amino acids: CASSRVGGGYEQYF. CDR3 DNA: TGTGCCAGCAGCCGGGTGGGAGGGGGCTACGAGCAGTACTTC.

This clonotype has just one count. The chain carries TRBV6-2 or TRBV6-3 and TRBJ2-4, with 9 positions matching TRBD1. The CDR3 covers 13 residues. Trimming removed 6 bases from V and 7 bases from J; junction bases left unmatched: 4. Germline CDR1 MNHEY, CDR2 SVGEGT. The CDR3 spells CASRRQGENIQYF. The CDR3, as DNA: TGTGCCAGCAGGAGACAGGGGGAGAACATTCAGTACTTC.

This clonotype was seen at least ten times. The chain recombines TRBV30 with TRBJ1-1; unclear D gene. CDR3 length: 13 residues. The V and J ends lost 1 base and 3 bases respectively, with 9 bases between them. The germline V gene encodes CDR1 GTSNPN and CDR2 SVGIG (reference sequence). DNA for the CDR3: TGTGCCTGGAGTGCCTTAACAGACACTGAAGCTTTCTTT. Its translation: CAWSALTDTEAFF.

This clonotype was seen repeatedly, ten times or more. The V and J genes are TRBV7-2 and TRBJ2-5, with a possible D match to TRBD2 (5 bases). Trimming shortened V by 1 base and J by 4 bases, and 10 bases separated the two germline ends. The CDR3 contains 14 residues. The germline V gene has CDR1 SGHTA and CDR2 FQGNSA. CDR3 region: CASSLGSRGETQYF. CDR3 DNA sequence: TGTGCCAGCAGCTTAGGGTCACGGGGAGAGACCCAGTACTTC. Full variable domain (missing parts from reference TRBV7-2 and TRBJ2-5): GAGVSQSPSNKVTEKGKDVELRCDPISGHTALYWYRQSLGQGLEFLIYFQGNSAPDKSGLPSDRFSAERTGGSVSTLTIQRTQQEDSAVYLCASSLGSRGETQYFGPGTRLLVL.

The chain uses TRBV6-1 and TRBJ2-4; 12 bases fit TRBD2. This CDR3 contains 19 residues. Germline assignment: CDR1 MNHNS and CDR2 SASEGT. The ends lost 2 bases at V and 1 base at J; junction bases unmatched: 9. Here the CDR3 DNA reads TGTGCCAGCAGTGAACGGGCTAGCGGGAGGGCCTTGGCCAAAAACATTCAGTACTTC. Translating gives CASSERASGRALAKNIQYF.

In this sample, this clonotype turned up many times. The CDR3 loop is CASPRGQFNTEAFF. DNA for the CDR3: TGTGCCTCCCCGAGGGGGCAGTTTAACACTGAAGCTTTCTTT. The rearrangement uses TRBV30 and TRBJ1-1, with 7 bases aligning to TRBD1. The V and J ends lost 7 bases and 2 bases, in that order; junction bases with no gene match: 10. Per the germline V gene, CDR1 is GTSNPN and CDR2 is SVGIG (reference sequence). CDR3 length: 14 amino acids.

There are many counts of this clonotype. This chain uses TRBV20-1 with TRBJ2-7; 8 bases align to TRBD1. This CDR3 has 14 residues. Germline trimming cut 1 base from V and 5 bases from J; bases unmatched to any gene: 7. Germline lookup yields CDR1 DFQATT and CDR2 SNEGSKA (reference sequence). This CDR3 is CSARAGTGHNEQYF. As DNA, the CDR3 is TGCAGTGCTAGAGCCGGGACAGGTCATAACGAGCAGTACTTC.

This clonotype was seen at least ten times. The chain has TRBV20-1 and TRBJ1-1; 7 bases are shared with TRBD1. Trimming cost V 0 bases and J 3 bases; bases outside gene matches: 7. The CDR3 covers 15 residues. Germline CDR1 is DFQATT and CDR2 is SNEGSKA (reference sequence). CDR3 sequence reads: CSAREKTGRHTEAFF. CDR3 sequence (DNA): TGCAGTGCTAGAGAGAAGACAGGGAGGCACACTGAAGCTTTCTTT.

Ten or more counts support this clonotype. The chain carries TRBV6-5 and TRBJ1-5; D may be TRBD1 (5 bases). Trimming pared 6 bases from V and 6 bases from J, leaving 9 bases between. Germline-derived CDR1 and CDR2 are MNHEY and SVGAGI. CDR3 length: 12 amino acids. Written as DNA, the CDR3 is TGTGCCAGCAGCTTCCAGGGTCAGCCCCAGCATTTT. It is translated as CASSFQGQPQHF.

This rearrangement joins TRBV28 to TRBJ2-7, with TRBD1 identical over 8 bases. V lost 6 bases to trimming and J lost 6 bases; unmatched junction nucleotides: 10. The CDR3 is 14 amino acids. CDR1 is MDHEN and CDR2 is SYDVKM in the germline V gene. In nucleotides, the CDR3 is TGTGCCAGCAGGACTGGACAGGGAGCGTCCGAGCAGTACTTC. Amino acids: CASRTGQGASEQYF.

This clonotype turned up a few times. This chain joins TRBV19 and TRBJ1-2; D remains ambiguous. The germline CDR1 and CDR2 sequences are LNHDA and SQIVND (reference sequence). Trimming stripped 3 bases from V and 8 bases from J, with 16 bases between. CDR3 length: 14 residues. The CDR3 here is CASSISTQPGGYTF. The CDR3 DNA follows: TGTGCCAGTAGTATCTCTACTCAACCAGGCGGCTACACCTTC.

This clonotype was recorded many times. V is TRBV6-5 and J is TRBJ1-2, with D maybe TRBD1 (6 bases). The CDR3 is 14 residues long. In germline, CDR1 is MNHEY, CDR2 SVGAGI. V lost 7 bases, J lost 2 bases, and 14 bases lay in between. CDR3 region: CASIGRGGNYGYTF. In DNA, the CDR3 is TGTGCCAGCATAGGGAGAGGGGGAAACTATGGCTACACCTTC.

This clonotype came up many times. J is TRBJ2-7 and V is TRBV7-2, with 10 bases lining up with TRBD2. V was pared by 1 base and J by 6 bases, with 9 bases of the junction left unmatched. Germline assignment: CDR1 SGHTA and CDR2 FQGNSA. The CDR3 runs to 16 residues. In DNA form, the CDR3 reads TGTGCCAGCAGCTTAGGGCTAGCGGGAGTGGGGATCGAGCAGTACTTC. Translation gives CASSLGLAGVGIEQYF.